This is a list of T cell receptor beta chains from one sample in a study of cytomegalovirus exposure and HLA in healthy donors. Some clones are missing from TCRdb's copy, which holds only in-frame ones; the method was immunoSEQ multiplex PCR. This sample has almost 90,000 clones; 85% occur once, and the top ten carry about 7%. Specimen: PBMCs. Source of these receptors: a man aged 35 to 55 in good health and CMV-seropositive. Each CDR3 is given with its conserved first and last residue. D genes are given only for firm matches. A row's size may be missing; if present it is once, few, many or a size class.

clone size	J gene	D gene	CDR3 length	V gene	CDR3 DNA	CDR3 protein
NA	TRBJ2-5	TRBD1	13	TRBV7-2	TGTGCCAGCAGCCGGGACAGGGGAGAGACCCAGTACTTC	CASSRDRGETQYF
NA	TRBJ1-6	NA	12	TRBV6-1	TGTGCCAGCAGCCCCCGGGGTTCACCCCTCCACTTT	CASSPRGSPLHF
NA	TRBJ2-3	NA	16	TRBV7-3	TGTGCCAGCAGCTCCCAAGGGCGGGTGGGGACAGATACGCAGTATTTT	CASSSQGRVGTDTQYF
NA	TRBJ2-1	TRBD2	15	TRBV7-2	TGTGCCAGCAGCACCAGTAGCGGGGGGTACAATGAGCAGTTCTTC	CASSTSSGGYNEQFF
few	TRBJ1-1	NA	14	TRBV6-6	TGTGCCAGCAGTTACTCGAACAGGCTCACTGAAGCTTTCTTT	CASSYSNRLTEAFF
few	TRBJ1-1	NA	13	TRBV7-8	TGTGCCAGCAGCTTAGGAGGGGGCACTGAAGCTTTCTTT	CASSLGGGTEAFF
NA	TRBJ2-1	TRBD2	18	TRBV7-3	TGTGCCAGCAGCTTAGTGAGACTAGCTCAAGGTGGTTACAATGAGCAGTTCTTC	CASSLVRLAQGGYNEQFF
NA	TRBJ2-1	TRBD2	16	TRBV4-2	TGTGCCAGCAGCCAAGTCGGAGCGGGAGGGTTAGATGAGCAGTTCTTC	CASSQVGAGGLDEQFF
NA	TRBJ1-1	NA	15	TRBV5-4	TGTGCCAGCAGCCGCACCTTGGCAGAGAACACTGAAGCTTTCTTT	CASSRTLAENTEAFF
NA	TRBJ1-3	NA	15	TRBV5-6	TGTGCCAGCGGGAGACAGGAAAGCTCTGGAAACACCATATATTTT	CASGRQESSGNTIYF
few	TRBJ1-2	TRBD1	14	TRBV18	TGTGCCAGCTCACCGGGACAGGGGGCCTATGGCTACACCTTC	CASSPGQGAYGYTF
NA	TRBJ2-3	NA	11	TRBV20-1	TGCAGTGCTAGACCGGTGGATACGCAGTATTTT	CSARPVDTQYF
NA	TRBJ2-3	NA	16	TRBV7-6	TGTGCCAGCAGCTTAGATCAGGGTGTGAACACAGATACGCAGTATTTT	CASSLDQGVNTDTQYF
NA	TRBJ1-4	NA	14	TRBV2	TGTGCCAGCAGTAGGGACAACCCTAATGAAAAACTGTTTTTT	CASSRDNPNEKLFF
NA	TRBJ1-2	TRBD1	12	TRBV19	TGTGCCAGTAGTATACGACAGGGCGGCTACACCTTC	CASSIRQGGYTF
NA	TRBJ2-1	TRBD1	15	TRBV2	TGTGCCAGCAGTGAGGACAGGGGGGGGTACAATGAGCAGTTCTTC	CASSEDRGGYNEQFF
NA	TRBJ2-5	TRBD2	15	TRBV7-9	TGTGCCAGCACCCTCGGCGGGGGGCCGGGGGAGACCCAGTACTTC	CASTLGGGPGETQYF
NA	TRBJ1-3	NA	14	TRBV10-1	TGCGCCAGCAGTGAAGGGAGCTCTGGAAACACCATATATTTT	CASSEGSSGNTIYF
NA	TRBJ2-7	NA	11	TRBV2	TGTGCCAGCAGATTAGCGGCCGAGCAGTACTTC	CASRLAAEQYF
once	TRBJ2-1	TRBD2	18	TRBV19	TGTGCCAGTAGTATACCCAGCAAACTAGCGGGAGGATACAATGAGCAGTTCTTC	CASSIPSKLAGGYNEQFF
NA	TRBJ2-7	NA	15	TRBV15	TGTGCCACCAGCAGAGATCTGGAGAACTCCTACGAGCAGTACTTC	CATSRDLENSYEQYF
NA	TRBJ2-1	TRBD1	13	TRBV5-1	TGCGCCAGCAGCTCGGGACAGAACAATGAGCAGTTCTTC	CASSSGQNNEQFF
NA	TRBJ2-5	TRBD1	15	TRBV5-4	TGTGCCACAAAAGAGGGCGACAGGGGGCGGGAGACCCAGTACTTC	CATKEGDRGRETQYF
NA	TRBJ1-1	NA	12	TRBV25-1	TGTGCCAGCAGGACAGTTAACACTGAAGCTTTCTTT	CASRTVNTEAFF
NA	TRBJ1-5	TRBD1	15	TRBV2	TGTGCCAGCAGCGAACAGGGGGTTAGCAATCAGCCCCAGCATTTT	CASSEQGVSNQPQHF
NA	TRBJ2-2	TRBD2	18	TRBV7-3	TGTGCCAGCAGCGGAGGGACTAGCGGGTTCATGAACACCGGGGAGCTGTTTTTT	CASSGGTSGFMNTGELFF
NA	TRBJ2-7	NA	15	TRBV5-1	TGCGCCAGCAGCTTGAGCTCCGAGAGCTCCTACGAGCAGTACTTC	CASSLSSESSYEQYF
once	TRBJ1-5	TRBD1	13	TRBV7-2	TGTGCCAGCAGCGGGGACAGGGTGCAGCCCCAGCATTTT	CASSGDRVQPQHF
NA	TRBJ2-3	TRBD1	16	TRBV25-1	TGTGCCAGCAGGGGGCCACGACGGGACAGGACAGATACGCAGTATTTT	CASRGPRRDRTDTQYF
NA	TRBJ1-1	TRBD1	15	TRBV19	TGTGCCAGTAGGACAGGGAAGGCTCGTAACACTGAAGCTTTCTTT	CASRTGKARNTEAFF
NA	TRBJ2-7	NA	12	TRBV27	TGTGCCAGCAGTTCCCTAGCACACGAGCAGTACTTC	CASSSLAHEQYF
NA	TRBJ2-7	NA	15	TRBV5-1	TGCGCCAGCAGCGCGGCCCCAAGAGGGACCTACGAGCAGTACTTC	CASSAAPRGTYEQYF
NA	TRBJ1-3	NA	15	TRBV7-2	TGTGCCAGCAGCTCGTTTCAGGGCTCTGGAAACACCATATATTTT	CASSSFQGSGNTIYF
few	TRBJ2-3	NA	15	TRBV7-7	TGTGCTAGCAGCTTAGACGCGGCTAGCTCCGATACGCAGTATTTT	CASSLDAASSDTQYF
NA	TRBJ2-1	NA	14	TRBV9	TGTGCCAGCAGCCCGCGGGCAGGGGAAAGCGAGCAGTTCTTC	CASSPRAGESEQFF
NA	TRBJ2-7	TRBD2	15	TRBV2	TGTGCCAGCAGTTATAGGACTAGCGGGAGTGGCGAGCAGTACTTC	CASSYRTSGSGEQYF
NA	TRBJ1-5	TRBD1	14	TRBV10-1	TGCGCCAGCAATCCGGGACAGCGCAATCAGCCCCAGCATTTT	CASNPGQRNQPQHF
few	TRBJ2-7	TRBD1	13	TRBV2	TGTGCCAGTTCGACAGGGGGCTATTTAGAGCAGTACTTC	CASSTGGYLEQYF
NA	TRBJ2-7	TRBD2	18	TRBV5-1	TGCGCCAGCAGCTTGGGACTAGCGGGAGGTCCCAAATCCTACGAGCAGTACTTC	CASSLGLAGGPKSYEQYF
NA	TRBJ2-7	TRBD1	13	TRBV27	TGTGCCAGCAGGAGACAGGGGGCCTACGAGCAGTACTTC	CASRRQGAYEQYF
NA	TRBJ2-1	NA	14	TRBV7-9	TGTGCCAGCAGTAAAGGACAAACTTACAATGAGCAGTTCTTC	CASSKGQTYNEQFF